This is a list of T cell receptor beta chains from one sample in a study of blood T cell repertoires in COVID-19. Generated by immunoSEQ multiplex PCR, the TCRdb table keeps only in-frame clones and is missing some. The sample carries about 300,000 clones, 85% to 90% recorded once. The sequenced sample was PBMCs or T cells enriched from blood (not recorded which). The receptors derive from a woman aged 18-29 years who had recovered from COVID-19. CDR3s include the opening cysteine and the closing phenylalanine or tryptophan. D genes are given only for firm matches. Not every row has a clone size; where given, it reads once, few, many or a size class.

D gene: TRBD1; V gene: TRBV10-3; clone size: -; CDR3 length: 14; J gene: TRBJ1-2; CDR3 DNA: TGTGCCATTCTGGAAGGAGGGGGCGGAAAAGGCTACACCTTC; CDR3 protein: CAILEGGGGKGYTF
D gene: TRBD1; V gene: TRBV3-1/TRBV3-2; clone size: -; CDR3 length: 17; J gene: TRBJ1-6; CDR3 DNA: TGTGCCAGCAGCCCCTACAGGGGGGGAAGGAATAATTCACCCCTCCACTTT; CDR3 protein: CASSPYRGGRNNSPLHF
D gene: TRBD2; V gene: TRBV27; clone size: -; CDR3 length: 15; J gene: TRBJ2-5; CDR3 DNA: TGTGCCAGCAGTCCGCTTGGGGCGGGAGAAGAGACCCAGTACTTC; CDR3 protein: CASSPLGAGEETQYF
D gene: -; V gene: TRBV14; clone size: -; CDR3 length: 13; J gene: TRBJ1-6; CDR3 DNA: TGTGCCAGCAGTTGGCACCTGAATTCACCCCTCCACTTT; CDR3 protein: CASSWHLNSPLHF
D gene: TRBD1; V gene: TRBV7-9; clone size: few; CDR3 length: 16; J gene: TRBJ2-7; CDR3 DNA: TGTGCCAGCAGCTTATATCGGGGACAGAGGACCTACGAGCAGTACTTC; CDR3 protein: CASSLYRGQRTYEQYF
D gene: TRBD1; V gene: TRBV6-5; clone size: -; CDR3 length: 15; J gene: TRBJ1-2; CDR3 DNA: TGTGCCAGCAGTTACTATCGGGACAGGGTCTATGGCTACACCTTC; CDR3 protein: CASSYYRDRVYGYTF
D gene: -; V gene: TRBV11-2; clone size: -; CDR3 length: 12; J gene: TRBJ2-1; CDR3 DNA: TGTGCCAGCAGCTTACCGTACAATGAGCAGTTCTTC; CDR3 protein: CASSLPYNEQFF
D gene: TRBD1; V gene: TRBV5-6; clone size: -; CDR3 length: 15; J gene: TRBJ2-7; CDR3 DNA: TGTGCCAGCAGCCCAAGTATTTTAGCAGGGGGCGAGCAGTACTTC; CDR3 protein: CASSPSILAGGEQYF
D gene: -; V gene: TRBV2; clone size: -; CDR3 length: 13; J gene: TRBJ1-2; CDR3 DNA: TGTGCCAGCAGTCGGGAGTCTAACTATGGCTACACCTTC; CDR3 protein: CASSRESNYGYTF
D gene: -; V gene: TRBV28; clone size: once; CDR3 length: 14; J gene: TRBJ2-1; CDR3 DNA: TGTGCCAGCAGTTTACAGGGGCGCGTCGATGAGCAGTTCTTC; CDR3 protein: CASSLQGRVDEQFF
D gene: -; V gene: TRBV30; clone size: -; CDR3 length: 15; J gene: TRBJ1-1; CDR3 DNA: TGTGCCTGGAGCATCGGCGGGGGGCCGAACACTGAAGCTTTCTTT; CDR3 protein: CAWSIGGGPNTEAFF
D gene: -; V gene: TRBV7-7; clone size: -; CDR3 length: 13; J gene: TRBJ2-7; CDR3 DNA: TGTGCTAGCAGCTTAGCTAGCTCCTACGAGCAGTACTTC; CDR3 protein: CASSLASSYEQYF
D gene: -; V gene: TRBV18; clone size: -; CDR3 length: 12; J gene: TRBJ1-6; CDR3 DNA: TGTGCCAGCTCAAACGCGAATTCACCCCTCCACTTT; CDR3 protein: CASSNANSPLHF
D gene: TRBD1; V gene: TRBV11-3; clone size: -; CDR3 length: 13; J gene: TRBJ1-1; CDR3 DNA: TGTGCCAGCAGCCTCGGACAGGGGATTACGGCTTTCTTT; CDR3 protein: CASSLGQGITAFF
D gene: TRBD2; V gene: TRBV4-1; clone size: -; CDR3 length: 21; J gene: TRBJ2-1; CDR3 DNA: TGCGCCAGCAGCCAAGATATGAGAAGACTAGCGGGGGGCCGGGGAAGCGATGAGCAGTTCTTC; CDR3 protein: CASSQDMRRLAGGRGSDEQFF
D gene: -; V gene: TRBV27; clone size: -; CDR3 length: 14; J gene: TRBJ2-7; CDR3 DNA: TGTGCCAGCAGTTATACGGGAGACACCTACGAGCAGTACTTC; CDR3 protein: CASSYTGDTYEQYF
D gene: TRBD1; V gene: TRBV6-6; clone size: -; CDR3 length: 13; J gene: TRBJ2-2; CDR3 DNA: TGTGCCACAGGACAGGGGCCGGCCGGGGAGCTGTTTTTT; CDR3 protein: CATGQGPAGELFF
D gene: -; V gene: TRBV14; clone size: -; CDR3 length: 15; J gene: TRBJ2-1; CDR3 DNA: TGTGCCAGCAGCCAAGACAGGGGACGGGGCAATGAGCAGTTCTTC; CDR3 protein: CASSQDRGRGNEQFF